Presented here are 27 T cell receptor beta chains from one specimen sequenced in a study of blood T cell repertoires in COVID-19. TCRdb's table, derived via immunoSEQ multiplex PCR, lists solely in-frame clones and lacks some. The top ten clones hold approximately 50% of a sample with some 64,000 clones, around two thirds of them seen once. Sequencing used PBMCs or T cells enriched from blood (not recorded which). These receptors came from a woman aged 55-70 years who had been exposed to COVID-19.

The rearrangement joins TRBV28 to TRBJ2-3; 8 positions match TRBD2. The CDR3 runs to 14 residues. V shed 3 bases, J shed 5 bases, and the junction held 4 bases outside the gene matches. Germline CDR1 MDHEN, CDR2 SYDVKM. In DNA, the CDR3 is TGTGCCAGCAGTTTCGCGGGGGGAAGAGATACGCAGTATTTT. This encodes CASSFAGGRDTQYF.

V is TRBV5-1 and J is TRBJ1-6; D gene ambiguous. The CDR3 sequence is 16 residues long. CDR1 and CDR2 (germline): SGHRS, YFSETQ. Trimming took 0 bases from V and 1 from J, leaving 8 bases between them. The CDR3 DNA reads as TGCGCCAGCAGCTTGGGTCTTATGTCCTATAATTCACCCCTCCACTTT. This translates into CASSLGLMSYNSPLHF.

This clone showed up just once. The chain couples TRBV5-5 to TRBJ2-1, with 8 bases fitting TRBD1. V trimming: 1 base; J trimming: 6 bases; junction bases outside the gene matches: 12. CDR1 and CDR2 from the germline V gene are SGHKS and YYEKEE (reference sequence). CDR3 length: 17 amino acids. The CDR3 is CASSLRPDRGVSNEQFF. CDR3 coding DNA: TGTGCCAGCAGCTTGAGGCCCGACAGGGGAGTCTCCAATGAGCAGTTCTTC.

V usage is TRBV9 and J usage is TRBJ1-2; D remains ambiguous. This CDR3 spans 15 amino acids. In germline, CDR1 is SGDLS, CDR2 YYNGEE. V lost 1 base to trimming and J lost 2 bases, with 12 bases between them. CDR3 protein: CASSVLAEANYGYTF. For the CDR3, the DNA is TGTGCCAGCAGCGTATTGGCAGAAGCGAACTATGGCTACACCTTC.

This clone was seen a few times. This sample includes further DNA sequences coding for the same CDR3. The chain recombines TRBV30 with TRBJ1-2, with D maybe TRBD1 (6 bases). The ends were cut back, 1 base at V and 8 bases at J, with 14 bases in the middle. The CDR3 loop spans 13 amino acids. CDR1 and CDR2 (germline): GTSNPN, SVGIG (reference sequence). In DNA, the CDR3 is TGTGCCTGGAGTGCCACAGGGCTCCGAGGCTACACCTTC. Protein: CAWSATGLRGYTF.

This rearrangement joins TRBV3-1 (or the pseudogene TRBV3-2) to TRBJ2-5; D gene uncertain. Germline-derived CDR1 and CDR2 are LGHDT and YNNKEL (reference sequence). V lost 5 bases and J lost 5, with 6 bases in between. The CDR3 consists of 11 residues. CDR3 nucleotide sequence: TGTGCCAGCAGCTCTCTGGAGACCCAGTACTTC. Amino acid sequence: CASSSLETQYF.

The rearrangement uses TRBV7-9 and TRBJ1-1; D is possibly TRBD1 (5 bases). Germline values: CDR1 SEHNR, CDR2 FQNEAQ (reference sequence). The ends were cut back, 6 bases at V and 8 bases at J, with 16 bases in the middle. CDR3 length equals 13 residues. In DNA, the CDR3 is TGTGCCAGCAGGTACGACAGTATCCGGGAAGCTTTCTTT. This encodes CASRYDSIREAFF.

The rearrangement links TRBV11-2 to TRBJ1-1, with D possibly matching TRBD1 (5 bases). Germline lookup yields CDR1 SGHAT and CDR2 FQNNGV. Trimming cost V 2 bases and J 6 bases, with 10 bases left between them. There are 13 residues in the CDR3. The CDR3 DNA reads TGTGCCAGCAGCTTAAAAATCAGGGCTGAAGCTTTCTTT. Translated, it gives CASSLKIRAEAFF.

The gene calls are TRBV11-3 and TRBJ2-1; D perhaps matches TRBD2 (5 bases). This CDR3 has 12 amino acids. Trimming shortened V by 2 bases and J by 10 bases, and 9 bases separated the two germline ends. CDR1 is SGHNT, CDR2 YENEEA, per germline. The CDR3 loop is CASSLRGHEQFF. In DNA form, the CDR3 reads TGTGCCAGCAGCTTACGGGGTCACGAGCAGTTCTTC.

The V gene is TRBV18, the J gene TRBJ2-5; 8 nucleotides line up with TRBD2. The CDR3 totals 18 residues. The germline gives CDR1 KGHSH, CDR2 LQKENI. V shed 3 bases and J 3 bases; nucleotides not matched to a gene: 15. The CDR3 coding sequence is TGTGCCAGCTCACCCTTCTCTCCGGGACTAGGGGGGAAAGAGACCCAGTACTTC. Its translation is CASSPFSPGLGGKETQYF.

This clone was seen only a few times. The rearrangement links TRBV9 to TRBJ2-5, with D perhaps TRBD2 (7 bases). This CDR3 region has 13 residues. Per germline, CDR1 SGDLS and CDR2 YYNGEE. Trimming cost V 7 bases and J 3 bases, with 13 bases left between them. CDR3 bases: TGTGCCAGCGGGAGGGGGGGCGAAGAGACCCAGTACTTC. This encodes CASGRGGEETQYF.

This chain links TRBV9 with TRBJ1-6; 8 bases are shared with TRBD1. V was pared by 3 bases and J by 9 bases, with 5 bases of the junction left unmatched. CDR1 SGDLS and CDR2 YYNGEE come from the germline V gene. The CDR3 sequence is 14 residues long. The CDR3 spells CASSGTGTGSPLHF. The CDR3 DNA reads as TGTGCCAGCAGCGGAACCGGGACAGGTTCACCCCTCCACTTT. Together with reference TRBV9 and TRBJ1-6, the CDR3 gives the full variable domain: DSGVTQTPKHLITATGQRVTLRCSPRSGDLSVYWYQQSLDQGLQFLIQYYNGEERAKGNILERFSAQQFPDLHSELNLSSLELGDSALYFCASSGTGTGSPLHFGNGTRLTVT.

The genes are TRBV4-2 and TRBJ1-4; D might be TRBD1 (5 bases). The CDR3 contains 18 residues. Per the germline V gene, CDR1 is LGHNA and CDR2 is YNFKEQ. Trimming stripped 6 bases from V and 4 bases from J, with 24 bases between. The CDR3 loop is CASSEIQGGLNINEKLFF. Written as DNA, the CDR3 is TGTGCCAGCAGTGAAATTCAGGGTGGACTAAACATTAATGAAAAACTGTTTTTT.

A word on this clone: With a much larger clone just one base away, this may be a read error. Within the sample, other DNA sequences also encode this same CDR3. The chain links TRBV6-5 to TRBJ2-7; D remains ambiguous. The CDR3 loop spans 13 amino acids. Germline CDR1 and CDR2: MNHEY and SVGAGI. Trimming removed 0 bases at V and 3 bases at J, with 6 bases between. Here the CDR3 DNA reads TGTGCCAGCAGTTACTCTAGAGACTACGAGCAGTACTTC. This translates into CASSYSRDYEQYF.

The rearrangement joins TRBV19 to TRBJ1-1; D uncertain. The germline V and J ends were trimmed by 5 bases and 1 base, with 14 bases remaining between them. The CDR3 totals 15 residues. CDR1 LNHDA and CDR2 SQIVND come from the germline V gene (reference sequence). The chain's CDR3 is CASSLTALRNTEAFF. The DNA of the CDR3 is TGTGCCAGTAGTCTTACCGCCTTGAGGAACACTGAAGCTTTCTTT.

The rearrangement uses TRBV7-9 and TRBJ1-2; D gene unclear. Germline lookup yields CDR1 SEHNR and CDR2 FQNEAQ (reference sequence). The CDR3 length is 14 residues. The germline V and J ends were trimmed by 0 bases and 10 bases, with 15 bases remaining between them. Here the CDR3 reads CASSLAGESVDYTF. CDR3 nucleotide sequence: TGTGCCAGCAGCTTAGCTGGGGAGTCGGTTGACTACACCTTC.

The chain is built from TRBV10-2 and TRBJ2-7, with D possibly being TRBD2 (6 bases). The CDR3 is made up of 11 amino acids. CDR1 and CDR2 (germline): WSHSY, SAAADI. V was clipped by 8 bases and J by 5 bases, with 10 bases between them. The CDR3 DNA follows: TGCGCCAGCCCCGGGGGTGACGAGCAGTACTTC. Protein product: CASPGGDEQYF.

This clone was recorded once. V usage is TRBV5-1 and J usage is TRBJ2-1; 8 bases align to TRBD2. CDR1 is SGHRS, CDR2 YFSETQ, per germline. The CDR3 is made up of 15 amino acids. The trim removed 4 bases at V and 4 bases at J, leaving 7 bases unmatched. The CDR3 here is CASSAGLAAYNEQFF. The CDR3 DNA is TGCGCCAGCAGCGCCGGACTAGCAGCATACAATGAGCAGTTCTTC.

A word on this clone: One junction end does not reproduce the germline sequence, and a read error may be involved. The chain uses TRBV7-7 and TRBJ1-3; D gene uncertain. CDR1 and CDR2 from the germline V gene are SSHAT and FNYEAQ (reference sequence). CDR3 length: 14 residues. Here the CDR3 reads CASSPHSSGNTIYF. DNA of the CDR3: TGTGCTAGCAGCCCGCACAGCTCTGGAAACACCATATATTTT. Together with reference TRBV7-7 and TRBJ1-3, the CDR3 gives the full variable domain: GAGVSQSPRYKVTKRGQDVTLRCDPISSHATLYWYQQALGQGPEFLTYFNYEAQPDKSGLPSDRFSAERPEGSISTLTIQRTEQRDSAMYRCASSPHSSGNTIYFGEGSWLTVV.

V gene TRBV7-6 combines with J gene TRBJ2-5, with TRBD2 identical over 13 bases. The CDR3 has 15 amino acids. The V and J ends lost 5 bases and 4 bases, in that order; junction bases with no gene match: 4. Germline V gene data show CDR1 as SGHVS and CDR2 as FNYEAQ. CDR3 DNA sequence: TGTGCCAGCAGCCACTGGACTAGCGGGGGAGAGACCCAGTACTTC. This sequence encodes CASSHWTSGGETQYF.

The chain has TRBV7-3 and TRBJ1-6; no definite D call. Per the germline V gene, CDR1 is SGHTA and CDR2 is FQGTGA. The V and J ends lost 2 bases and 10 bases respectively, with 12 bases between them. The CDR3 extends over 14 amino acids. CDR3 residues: CASSLEREGSPLHF. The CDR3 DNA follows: TGTGCCAGCAGCTTAGAACGGGAAGGCTCACCCCTCCACTTT.

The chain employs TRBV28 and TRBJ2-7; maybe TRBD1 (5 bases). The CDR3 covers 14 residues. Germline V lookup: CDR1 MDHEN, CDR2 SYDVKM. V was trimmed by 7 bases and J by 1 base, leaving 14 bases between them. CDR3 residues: CASTSYRFSYEQYF. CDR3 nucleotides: TGTGCCAGCACCTCATACAGGTTTTCCTACGAGCAGTACTTC.

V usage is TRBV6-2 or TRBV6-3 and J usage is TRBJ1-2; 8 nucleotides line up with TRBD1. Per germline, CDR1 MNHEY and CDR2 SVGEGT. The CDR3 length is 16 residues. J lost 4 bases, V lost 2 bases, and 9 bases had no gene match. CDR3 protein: CASSYPNRDRRYGYTF. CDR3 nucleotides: TGTGCCAGCAGTTACCCGAACCGGGACAGGCGCTATGGCTACACCTTC.

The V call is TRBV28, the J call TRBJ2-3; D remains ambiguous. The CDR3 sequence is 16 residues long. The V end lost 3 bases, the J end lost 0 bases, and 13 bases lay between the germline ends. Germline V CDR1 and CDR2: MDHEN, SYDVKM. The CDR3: CASSLVTVTSTDTQYF. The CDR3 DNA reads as TGTGCCAGCAGTTTGGTCACCGTGACTAGCACAGATACGCAGTATTTT. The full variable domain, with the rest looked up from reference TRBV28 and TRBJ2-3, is DVKVTQSSRYLVKRTGEKVFLECVQDMDHENMFWYRQDPGLGLRLIYFSYDVKMKEKGDIPEGYSVSREKKERFSLILESASTNQTSMYLCASSLVTVTSTDTQYFGPGTRLTVL.

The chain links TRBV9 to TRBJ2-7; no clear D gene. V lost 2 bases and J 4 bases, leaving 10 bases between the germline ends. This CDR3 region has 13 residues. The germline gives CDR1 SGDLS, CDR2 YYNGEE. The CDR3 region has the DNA TGTGCCAGCAGCGTTACGACTGGTTACGAGCAGTACTTC. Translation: CASSVTTGYEQYF.

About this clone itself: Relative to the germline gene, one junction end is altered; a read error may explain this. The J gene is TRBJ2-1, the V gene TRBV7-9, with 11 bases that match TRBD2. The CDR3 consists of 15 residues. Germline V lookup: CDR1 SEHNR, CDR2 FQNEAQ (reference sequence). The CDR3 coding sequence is TGTGCCAGCAGTTTAGCGGGAGGGCTCCTAAATGAGCAGTTCTTC. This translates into CASSLAGGLLNEQFF. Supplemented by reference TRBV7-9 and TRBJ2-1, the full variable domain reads DTGVSQNPRHKITKRGQNVTFRCDPISEHNRLYWYRQTLGQGPEFLTYFQNEAQLEKSRLLSDRFSAERPKGSFSTLEIQRTEQGDSAMYLCASSLAGGLLNEQFFGPGTRLTVL.

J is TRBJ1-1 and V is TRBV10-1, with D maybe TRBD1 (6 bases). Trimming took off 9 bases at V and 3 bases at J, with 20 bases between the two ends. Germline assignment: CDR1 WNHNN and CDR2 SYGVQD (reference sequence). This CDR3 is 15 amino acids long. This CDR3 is CASRNRVSRDTEAFF. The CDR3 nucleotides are TGCGCCAGTCGTAACAGGGTTTCGCGGGACACTGAAGCTTTCTTT.